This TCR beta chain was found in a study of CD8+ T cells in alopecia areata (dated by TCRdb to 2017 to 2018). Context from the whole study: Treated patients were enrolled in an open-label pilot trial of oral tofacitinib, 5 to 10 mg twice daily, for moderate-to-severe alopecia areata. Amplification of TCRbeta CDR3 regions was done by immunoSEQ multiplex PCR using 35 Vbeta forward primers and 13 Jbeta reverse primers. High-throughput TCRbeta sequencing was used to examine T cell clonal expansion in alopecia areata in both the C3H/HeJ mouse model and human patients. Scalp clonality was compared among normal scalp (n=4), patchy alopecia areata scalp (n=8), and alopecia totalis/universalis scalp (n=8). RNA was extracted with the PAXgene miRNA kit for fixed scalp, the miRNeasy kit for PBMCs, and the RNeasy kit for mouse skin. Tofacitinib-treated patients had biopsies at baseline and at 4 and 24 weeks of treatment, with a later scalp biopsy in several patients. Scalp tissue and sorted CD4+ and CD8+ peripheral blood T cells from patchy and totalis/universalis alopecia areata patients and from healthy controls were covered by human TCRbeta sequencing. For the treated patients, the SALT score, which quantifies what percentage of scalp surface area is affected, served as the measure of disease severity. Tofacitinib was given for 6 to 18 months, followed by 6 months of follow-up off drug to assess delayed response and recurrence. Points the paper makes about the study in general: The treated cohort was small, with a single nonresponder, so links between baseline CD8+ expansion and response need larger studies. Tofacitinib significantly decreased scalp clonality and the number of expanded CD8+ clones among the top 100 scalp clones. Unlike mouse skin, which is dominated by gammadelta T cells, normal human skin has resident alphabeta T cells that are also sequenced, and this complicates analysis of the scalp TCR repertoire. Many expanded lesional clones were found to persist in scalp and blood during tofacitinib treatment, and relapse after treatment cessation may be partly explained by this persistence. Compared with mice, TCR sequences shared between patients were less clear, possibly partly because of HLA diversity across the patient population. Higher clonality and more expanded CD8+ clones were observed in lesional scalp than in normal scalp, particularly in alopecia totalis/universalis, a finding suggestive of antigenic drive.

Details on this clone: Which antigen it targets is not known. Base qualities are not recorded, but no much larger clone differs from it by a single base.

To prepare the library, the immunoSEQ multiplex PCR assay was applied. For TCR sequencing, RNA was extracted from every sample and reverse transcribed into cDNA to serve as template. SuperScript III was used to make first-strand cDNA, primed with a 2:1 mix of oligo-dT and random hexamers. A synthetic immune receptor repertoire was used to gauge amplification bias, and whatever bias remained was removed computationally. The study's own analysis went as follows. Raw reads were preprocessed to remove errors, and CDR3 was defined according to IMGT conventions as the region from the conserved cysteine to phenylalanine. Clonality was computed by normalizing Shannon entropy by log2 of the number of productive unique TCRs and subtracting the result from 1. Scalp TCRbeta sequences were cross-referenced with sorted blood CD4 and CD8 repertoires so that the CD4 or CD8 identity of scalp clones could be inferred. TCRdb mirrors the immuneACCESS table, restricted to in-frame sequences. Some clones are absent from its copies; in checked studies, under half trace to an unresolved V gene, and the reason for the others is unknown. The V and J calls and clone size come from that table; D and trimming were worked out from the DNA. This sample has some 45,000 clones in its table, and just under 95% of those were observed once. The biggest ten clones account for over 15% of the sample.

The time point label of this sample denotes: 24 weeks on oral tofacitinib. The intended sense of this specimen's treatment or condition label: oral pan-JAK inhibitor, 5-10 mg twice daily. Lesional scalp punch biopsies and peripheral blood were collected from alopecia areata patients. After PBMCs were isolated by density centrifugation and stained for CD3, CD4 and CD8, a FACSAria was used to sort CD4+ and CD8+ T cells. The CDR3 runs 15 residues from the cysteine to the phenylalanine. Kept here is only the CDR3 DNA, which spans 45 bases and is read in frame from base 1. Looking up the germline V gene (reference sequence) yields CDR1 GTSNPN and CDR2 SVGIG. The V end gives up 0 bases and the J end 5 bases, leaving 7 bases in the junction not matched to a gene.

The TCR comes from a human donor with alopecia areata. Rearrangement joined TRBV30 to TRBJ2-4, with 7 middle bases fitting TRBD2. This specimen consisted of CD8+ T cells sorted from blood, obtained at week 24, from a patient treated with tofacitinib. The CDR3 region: CAWSVLTSHENIQYF. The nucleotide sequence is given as TGTGCCTGGAGTGTATTGACTAGCCACGAAAACATTCAGTACTTC. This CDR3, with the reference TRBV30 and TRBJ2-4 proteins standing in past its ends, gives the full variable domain SQTIHQWPATLVQPVGSPLSLECTVEGTSNPNLYWYRQAAGRGLQLLFYSVGIGQISSEVPQNLSASRPQDRQFILSSKKLLLSDSGFYLCAWSVLTSHENIQYFGAGTRLSVL.